Shown below are 20 T cell receptor beta chains from a single sample sequenced in a study of beta chain features in type 1 diabetes. The whole isolated RNA underwent reverse transcription, so sequencing captured expressed TCRB transcripts. Repertoires were generated with immunoSEQ multiplex PCR, while TCRdb's copy carries only in-frame clones and drops some. The sample has a few hundred thousand clones, 9.5% to 13% seen once. The sequenced sample consisted of central memory CD4+ T cells from blood. These receptors were obtained from a man between 18 and 35 years old in good health.

This clone has just a few counts. J is TRBJ2-3 and V is TRBV25-1, with D perhaps matching TRBD2 (6 bases). With 0 bases removed from V and 5 bases from J, the gap between germline ends came to 9 bases. The CDR3 extends over 14 amino acids. Germline loops: CDR1 MGHDK, CDR2 SYGVNS. CDR3 sequence reads: CASSEYEGGDTQYF. Here the CDR3 DNA reads TGTGCCAGCAGTGAATATGAGGGAGGAGATACGCAGTATTTT.

This clone has more than one count but fewer than ten. The genes are TRBV7-9 and TRBJ2-5, with a possible D match to TRBD1 (6 bases). CDR3 size: 15 residues. Looked up from germline, CDR1 is SEHNR and CDR2 is FQNEAQ (reference sequence). V lost 7 bases and J lost 1, with 16 bases in between. DNA for the CDR3: TGTGCCAGCACCTACCAGGGGCAGGTCCAAGAGACCCAGTACTTC. Translated: CASTYQGQVQETQYF. The entire variable domain, with the rest obtained from reference TRBV7-9 and TRBJ2-5, is as follows: DTGVSQNPRHKITKRGQNVTFRCDPISEHNRLYWYRQTLGQGPEFLTYFQNEAQLEKSRLLSDRFSAERPKGSFSTLEIQRTEQGDSAMYLCASTYQGQVQETQYFGPGTRLLVL.

V is TRBV7-2 and J is TRBJ2-7, with a possible D match to TRBD2 (6 bases). With 3 bases removed from V and 0 bases from J, the gap between germline ends came to 12 bases. CDR3 length equals 15 residues. Germline loops: CDR1 SGHTA, CDR2 FQGNSA. The CDR3 DNA sequence: TGTGCCAGCAGCTTGGAAGAGGACTACTCCTACGAGCAGTACTTC. Its protein is CASSLEEDYSYEQYF.

This clone has a count of ten or more. CDR3 loop: CANGQGGTDTQYF. The CDR3 DNA reads as TGTGCCAACGGACAGGGGGGCACAGATACGCAGTATTTT. J is TRBJ2-3 and V is TRBV10-3, with 10 bases aligning to TRBD1. In germline, CDR1 is ENHRY, CDR2 SYGVKD. Trimming cost V 10 bases and J 1 base; bases outside gene matches: 2. This CDR3 has 13 amino acids.

The gene calls are TRBV4-3 and TRBJ2-7; D is tentatively TRBD1 or TRBD2 (6 bases each). The CDR3 totals 15 residues. The V end lost 4 bases, the J end lost 3 bases, and 16 bases lay between the germline ends. Germline V gene sequence: CDR1 LGHNA, CDR2 YSLEER. The CDR3 loop is CASSRLQRGDYEQYF. The CDR3, as DNA: TGCGCCAGCAGCCGATTACAGAGGGGGGACTACGAGCAGTACTTC.

This clone was counted a single time. The chain employs TRBV11-2 and TRBJ2-2; D not resolved. This CDR3 spans 15 amino acids. V was shortened by 5 bases and J by 2 bases, with 12 bases between the two germline ends. In germline, CDR1 is SGHAT, CDR2 FQNNGV. The CDR3 loop reads CASSIQAVNTGELFF. The CDR3 DNA reads TGTGCCAGCAGCATTCAGGCAGTAAACACCGGGGAGCTGTTTTTT.

The chain carries TRBV2 and TRBJ1-3, with a weak D call TRBD1 (5 bases). Germline values: CDR1 SNHLY, CDR2 FYNNEI. V lost 5 bases and J lost 0, with 11 bases in between. The CDR3 length is 15 residues. The CDR3 here is CASSLGPSSGNTIYF. For the CDR3, the DNA is TGTGCCAGCAGTTTGGGGCCTTCCTCTGGAAACACCATATATTTT.

This clone was observed a handful of times. The genes are TRBV11-2 and TRBJ2-5; 7 nucleotides match TRBD2. With V trimmed by 5 bases and J by 2 bases, 2 bases remained unmatched. The germline V gene has CDR1 SGHAT and CDR2 FQNNGV. The CDR3 length is 13 residues. For the CDR3, the DNA is TGTGCCAGCAGCCGCGGGGGACAAGAGACCCAGTACTTC. Encoded protein: CASSRGGQETQYF.

This chain joins TRBV10-3 and TRBJ2-5, with 8 bases aligning to TRBD2. V shed 1 base and J 0 bases; nucleotides not matched to a gene: 4. This CDR3 is built from 16 residues. CDR1 and CDR2 from the germline V gene are ENHRY and SYGVKD. The CDR3 loop reads CAISEWASGYQETQYF. In DNA, the CDR3 is TGTGCCATCAGTGAGTGGGCTAGCGGGTACCAAGAGACCCAGTACTTC.

CDR3 loop: CAWSVRAGTGQPQHF. The CDR3 nucleotides read TGTGCCTGGAGTGTACGGGCGGGAACGGGTCAGCCCCAGCATTTT. The chain joins TRBV30 to TRBJ1-5; D gene unclear. Germline lookup yields CDR1 GTSNPN and CDR2 SVGIG (reference sequence). CDR3 length: 15 amino acids. V was shortened by 0 bases and J by 6 bases, with 15 bases between the two germline ends. The variable domain in full, completed from reference TRBV30 and TRBJ1-5, reads SQTIHQWPATLVQPVGSPLSLECTVEGTSNPNLYWYRQAAGRGLQLLFYSVGIGQISSEVPQNLSASRPQDRQFILSSKKLLLSDSGFYLCAWSVRAGTGQPQHFGDGTRLSIL.

The chain joins TRBV5-4 to TRBJ2-1, with 15 bases matching TRBD2. Germline assignment: CDR1 SGHNT and CDR2 YYREEE (reference sequence). V lost 3 bases, J lost 7 bases, and 2 bases stayed unmatched. The CDR3 covers 15 residues. For the CDR3, the DNA is TGTGCCAGCAGCTCGGGGACTAGCGGGAGGAATGAGCAGTTCTTC. Residues: CASSSGTSGRNEQFF.

The chain carries TRBV2 and TRBJ2-6; D not resolved. Trimming pared 8 bases from V and 4 bases from J, leaving 9 bases between. The CDR3 contains 13 residues. Germline CDR1 reads SNHLY; CDR2 reads FYNNEI. CDR3 in amino acids: CASGQSGANVLTF. CDR3 nucleotides: TGTGCCAGCGGCCAGTCCGGGGCCAACGTCCTGACTTTC.

The chain combines TRBV11-2 with TRBJ2-2; TRBD2 agrees at 7 bases. V dropped 1 base and J dropped 6; count of bases not matched to a gene: 5. Germline V gene lookup returns CDR1 SGHAT and CDR2 FQNNGV. This CDR3 region has 15 residues. The CDR3 here is CASSLGGSRSGELFF. CDR3 in DNA: TGTGCCAGCAGCTTAGGCGGGAGTCGGTCCGGGGAGCTGTTTTTT.

In its sample, this clone was seen a few times. The J gene is TRBJ1-2, the V gene TRBV29-1; D is unclear. The CDR3 covers 11 residues. Germline assignment: CDR1 SQVTM and CDR2 ANQGSEA. The V end lost 4 bases, the J end lost 8 bases, and 11 bases lay between the germline ends. CDR3 sequence: CSVAPEDGYTF. The CDR3 DNA sequence: TGCAGCGTTGCTCCCGAAGACGGCTACACCTTC.

The chain joins TRBV7-2 to TRBJ2-3, with D uncertain. Germline assignment: CDR1 SGHTA and CDR2 FQGNSA. V lost 5 bases and J 5 bases, leaving 8 bases between the germline ends. This CDR3 contains 12 residues. CDR3 loop: CASSIYRDTQYF. In DNA, the CDR3 is TGTGCCAGCAGCATTTACAGAGATACGCAGTATTTT.

The table lists this clone with a few counts. The chain recombines TRBV18 with TRBJ2-2; 12 positions agree with TRBD2. V lost 0 bases, J lost 4 bases, and 3 bases stayed unmatched. In germline, CDR1 is KGHSH, CDR2 LQKENI. The CDR3 has 17 residues. The CDR3 here is CASSPPASGRATGELFF. The DNA of the CDR3 is TGTGCCAGCTCACCACCGGCTAGCGGGAGGGCCACCGGGGAGCTGTTTTTT.

A few counts support this clone. This chain links TRBV7-2 with TRBJ2-7; either TRBD1 or TRBD2 may fit D (5 bases each). The germline V gene has CDR1 SGHTA and CDR2 FQGNSA. Trimming pared 7 bases from V and 2 bases from J, leaving 15 bases between. The CDR3 runs 14 residues. CDR3 amino acids: CASTPEGRAYEQYF. CDR3 nucleotide sequence: TGTGCCAGCACGCCAGAGGGCAGGGCCTACGAGCAGTACTTC.

The sample holds a few counts of this clone. This chain links TRBV27 with TRBJ2-3; D remains unclear. Per germline, CDR1 MNHEY and CDR2 SMNVEV (reference sequence). V shed 3 bases and J shed 2 bases, with 9 bases lying between them. The CDR3 is 14 amino acids. As DNA, the CDR3 is TGTGCCAGCAGTTTCGGGCAGAACACAGATACGCAGTATTTT. It codes for CASSFGQNTDTQYF.

This clone came up a few times. The rearrangement links TRBV7-8 to TRBJ2-1; D assignment may be TRBD1 or TRBD2 (6 bases each). Germline V gives CDR1 SGHVS, CDR2 FQNEAQ. The CDR3 is 18 residues long. Trimming removed 3 bases at V and 5 bases at J, with 23 bases between. The CDR3 sequence is CASSFVRGQRVSHNEQFF. For the CDR3, the DNA is TGTGCCAGCAGCTTTGTCAGGGGCCAGCGGGTATCACACAATGAGCAGTTCTTC.

This clone was observed a few times. The CDR3 region has the DNA TGCGCCAGCAGCTCCGGGACAGGAGTCTCTGGGGCCAACGTCCTGACTTTC. Amino acid sequence: CASSSGTGVSGANVLTF. V gene TRBV4-1 combines with J gene TRBJ2-6, with 8 bases fitting TRBD1. This CDR3 region has 17 residues. Per germline, CDR1 MGHRA and CDR2 YSYEKL. V lost 5 bases to trimming and J lost 0 bases; unmatched junction nucleotides: 6.